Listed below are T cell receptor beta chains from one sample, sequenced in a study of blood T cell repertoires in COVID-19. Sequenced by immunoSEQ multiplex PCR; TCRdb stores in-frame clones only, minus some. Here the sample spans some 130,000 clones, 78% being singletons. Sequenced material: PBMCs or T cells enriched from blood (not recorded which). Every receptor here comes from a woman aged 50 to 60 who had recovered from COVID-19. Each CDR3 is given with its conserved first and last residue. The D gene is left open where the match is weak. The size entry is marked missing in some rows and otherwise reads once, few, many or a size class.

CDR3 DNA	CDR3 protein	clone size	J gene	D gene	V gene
TGTGCCAGCAGCCAAGGGCCATACTATGGCTACACCTTC	CASSQGPYYGYTF	-	TRBJ1-2	-	TRBV3-1/TRBV3-2
TGTGCCAGCAGTGAAAGGGGGAAGAACCAAGAGACCCAGTACTTC	CASSERGKNQETQYF	-	TRBJ2-5	-	TRBV2
TGTGCCAGCAGCAAAGGGGGGCCATTGACAGGGATTAGGACCGGGGAGCTGTTTTTT	CASSKGGPLTGIRTGELFF	-	TRBJ2-2	-	TRBV21-1
TGCGCCAGCAGCTTGCAGGGGGATCAGCCCCAGCATTTT	CASSLQGDQPQHF	-	TRBJ1-5	TRBD1	TRBV5-1
TGCGCCAGCAGCCGAACCGGGACAGATCTTCCTAACTATGGCTACACCTTC	CASSRTGTDLPNYGYTF	-	TRBJ1-2	TRBD1	TRBV5-1
TGTGCCAGCAGCTTCCGGGGGACAACTAATGAAAAACTGTTTTTT	CASSFRGTTNEKLFF	-	TRBJ1-4	-	TRBV11-1
TGTGCCAGTGGGAGGGCAGTGAAGGAGCCCCAGCATTTT	CASGRAVKEPQHF	few	TRBJ1-5	-	TRBV19
TGTGCCAGCAGTGGATCGGACAGGGGAGTTGGAGGCACTGAAGCTTTCTTT	CASSGSDRGVGGTEAFF	-	TRBJ1-1	TRBD1	TRBV27
TGTGCCAGCAGTGTGGACTACCCTAGAAACAATGAGCAGTTCTTC	CASSVDYPRNNEQFF	-	TRBJ2-1	-	TRBV28
TGTGCCAGCAGTTTTTCGGGGGTCCTCTACGAGCAGTACTTC	CASSFSGVLYEQYF	-	TRBJ2-7	-	TRBV27